This TCR beta chain was sequenced during a study of control samples from healthy donors and cancer patients. The CDR3 is 14 residues long. The V gene's germline CDR1 is MDHEN and CDR2 SYDVKM. V was clipped by 7 bases and J by 4 bases; unmatched bases: 2. TCRdb keeps only in-frame clones here, not all; method: immunoSEQ multiplex PCR. The sample has approximately 70,000 clones; roughly 86% are singletons. The sequence derives from a woman between 50 and 59 years old with head and neck cancer. The rearrangement links TRBV28 to TRBJ2-2, with 11 bases lining up with TRBD1. Sequenced material: PBMCs. As DNA, the CDR3 is TGTGCCAGCATGGGACAGGGGGTCACCGGGGAGCTGTTTTTT. Translating gives CASMGQGVTGELFF.